These 2 T cell receptor beta chains share one sample of origin, sequenced in a study of T cells after yellow fever vaccination. Via MiXCR, TCRdb re-called the 5' RACE reads, giving one row per CDR3 protein. The sample consists of a few hundred thousand distinct CDR3 sequences, about a sixth of them appearing once. The source was PBMCs, collected 5 to 6 days after the first yellow fever vaccination. Source of these receptors: a young man who received the YFV17D yellow fever vaccine.

The chain has TRBV6-1 and TRBJ2-6, with 7 bases identical to TRBD1. This CDR3 has 19 amino acids. Germline V CDR1 and CDR2: MNHNS, SASEGT. J was trimmed by 2 bases and V by 6 bases; bases with no gene match: 16. The CDR3 reads CASSARLRDSSTGANVLTF. The CDR3 region has the DNA TGTGCCAGCAGCGCCCGCCTCAGGGACAGCTCAACTGGGGCCAACGTCCTGACTTTC.

The table lists this clonotype with a few counts. The chain has TRBV7-9 and TRBJ1-1, with D possibly matching TRBD1 (5 bases). Trimming pared 9 bases from V and 6 bases from J, leaving 11 bases between. The CDR3 is 11 amino acids. Germline V gene sequence: CDR1 SEHNR, CDR2 FQNEAQ (reference sequence). The CDR3: CASDVTAEAFF. CDR3 DNA sequence: TGTGCCAGTGACGTGACAGCTGAAGCTTTCTTT.